This TCR beta chain was identified in a study of T cells in Graves' hyperthyroidism and ophthalmopathy. Amplified regions were TCR beta CDR3 sequences from RNA transcripts. Researchers ran a first-round RT-PCR on the TCR CDR3 using the HTBI primer set. One entry per CDR3 protein results from TCRdb running MiXCR on the multiplex PCR reads. The table includes hundreds of thousands of distinct CDR3 sequences, 20% detected once. This clonotype was seen a handful of times. J was trimmed by 4 bases and V by 0 bases; bases with no gene match: 7. The CDR3 extends over 16 amino acids. CDR1 is SGHRS and CDR2 is YFSETQ in the germline V gene. Lactation, pregnancy, other autoimmune disease or uncontrolled infection led to exclusion of patients.

Sequenced material: blood. This TCR derives from a man in his forties with Graves' ophthalmopathy. J is TRBJ1-2 and V is TRBV5-1; 9 nucleotides match TRBD1. The CDR3 is CASSLGDRDNSYGYTF. In DNA form, the CDR3 reads TGCGCCAGCAGCTTGGGGGACAGGGACAATAGCTATGGCTACACCTTC. The variable domain in full, with the rest retrieved from reference TRBV5-1 and TRBJ1-2, is KAGVTQTPRYLIKTRGQQVTLSCSPISGHRSVSWYQQTPGQGLQFLFEYFSETQRNKGNFPGRFSGRQFSNSRSEMNVSTLELGDSALYLCASSLGDRDNSYGYTFGSGTRLTVV.